Listed below are T cell receptor beta chains from one sample, sequenced in a study of T-cell reconstitution after alpha-beta-depleted transplantation in children. Using its own MiXCR run on the PCR reads, TCRdb lists one record per CDR3 protein. The sample lists fewer than 250,000 distinct CDR3 sequences, about 15% occurring once. The starting material was PBMCs, mostly from graft donor cells, obtained 360 days after TCRalphabeta/CD19-depleted stem cell transplant. The receptors derive from a male patient between 2 and 10 years old who had a stem cell transplant for acute lymphoblastic leukemia, so the T cells may come from the graft donor. Each CDR3 is given with its conserved first and last residue. The D gene is left open where the match is weak. Only part of the rows carry a size: once, few, many, or a class if the clone is expanded.

D: NA
V: TRBV5-1
J: TRBJ2-7
size: NA
DNA: TGCGCCAGCAGCTCTCAGGGTTCGGAAACTCGCGAGCAGTACTTC
CDR3: CASSSQGSETREQYF

D: NA
V: TRBV10-3
J: TRBJ1-4
size: NA
DNA: TGTGCCATCAGTACGGGGGAGGCTAATGAAAAACTGTTTTTT
CDR3: CAISTGEANEKLFF

D: TRBD1
V: TRBV28
J: TRBJ1-5
size: few
DNA: TGTGCCAGCAGTTTCGCGGACAGGGATAGCAATCAGCCCCAGCATTTT
CDR3: CASSFADRDSNQPQHF

D: NA
V: TRBV19
J: TRBJ1-1
size: NA
DNA: TGTGCCAGTGGATCGATAAGGACGGGAAGGGTGAACACTGAAGCTTTCTTT
CDR3: CASGSIRTGRVNTEAFF

D: TRBD1
V: TRBV6-1
J: TRBJ1-5
size: many
DNA: TGTGCCAGCAGTGACGGACAGGGCGGTGAGCAGCCCCAGCATTTT
CDR3: CASSDGQGGEQPQHF

D: NA
V: TRBV5-1
J: TRBJ2-3
size: few
DNA: TGCGCCAGCAGCTTGGCCGTAGATACGCAGTATTTT
CDR3: CASSLAVDTQYF

D: NA
V: TRBV12-3/TRBV12-4
J: TRBJ1-1
size: few
DNA: TGTGCCAGCAGCCCCGGCAGGGGCCCCCGGGGGACTGAAGCTTTCTTT
CDR3: CASSPGRGPRGTEAFF

D: NA
V: TRBV6-1
J: TRBJ1-4
size: few
DNA: TGTGCCAGCGCGCGCCCAGGGGATGAAAAACTGTTTTTT
CDR3: CASARPGDEKLFF

D: NA
V: TRBV24-1
J: TRBJ1-1
size: NA
DNA: TGTGCCACCAGTGATTTCAGGGGTGAAGCTTTCTTT
CDR3: CATSDFRGEAFF

D: TRBD1
V: TRBV5-1
J: TRBJ2-5
size: few
DNA: TGCGCCAGCAGCTTTCTGACAGGGCAAGAGACCCAGTACTTC
CDR3: CASSFLTGQETQYF

D: TRBD1
V: TRBV20-1
J: TRBJ2-1
size: few
DNA: TGCAGTGCTATTTGGACAGGGGTGAAGTTCTTC
CDR3: CSAIWTGVKFF

D: NA
V: TRBV9
J: TRBJ2-5
size: few
DNA: TGTGCCAGCAGCTCAGGCGGGGCGGCCAAAGAGACCCAGTACTTC
CDR3: CASSSGGAAKETQYF

D: NA
V: TRBV20-1
J: TRBJ1-5
size: few
DNA: TGCAGTGCTTGGGACATGGGCAATCAGCCCCAGCATTTT
CDR3: CSAWDMGNQPQHF

D: NA
V: TRBV29-1
J: TRBJ2-5
size: few
DNA: TGCAGCGTTGGAAGGGGGATCCAAGAGACCCAGTACTTC
CDR3: CSVGRGIQETQYF

D: NA
V: TRBV24-1
J: TRBJ2-3
size: NA
DNA: TGTGCCACCAGTCGGGGATCCACAGATACGCAGTATTTT
CDR3: CATSRGSTDTQYF

D: TRBD2
V: TRBV4-3
J: TRBJ2-3
size: few
DNA: TGCGCCAGCAGCCAAGGGTTAGCGGGGGGCACAGATACGCAGTATTTT
CDR3: CASSQGLAGGTDTQYF

D: NA
V: TRBV5-1
J: TRBJ2-5
size: NA
DNA: TGCGCCAGCAGCTTGGACCACAGTCAAGAGACCCAGTACTTC
CDR3: CASSLDHSQETQYF

D: NA
V: TRBV11-2
J: TRBJ2-1
size: NA
DNA: TGTGCCAGCAGCTTAGGACGGACAGACTACAATGAGCAGTTCTTC
CDR3: CASSLGRTDYNEQFF

D: NA
V: TRBV18
J: TRBJ2-2
size: once
DNA: TGTGCCAGCTCAATTAGTGGACGGCAAGGCACCGGGGAGCTGTTTTTT
CDR3: CASSISGRQGTGELFF

D: NA
V: TRBV27
J: TRBJ2-3
size: NA
DNA: TGTGCCAGCAGTCGTTGGACCGCCCATTCCTACACAGATACGCAGTATTTT
CDR3: CASSRWTAHSYTDTQYF

D: NA
V: TRBV5-1
J: TRBJ2-1
size: few
DNA: TGCGCCAGCAGCGGCCGGGAGCTGGAGCAGTTCTTC
CDR3: CASSGRELEQFF

D: TRBD1
V: TRBV12-3/TRBV12-4
J: TRBJ2-7
size: few
DNA: TGTGCCAGCAGTTCTAACAGGGGGTACGAGCAGTACTTC
CDR3: CASSSNRGYEQYF

D: NA
V: TRBV29-1
J: TRBJ2-6
size: NA
DNA: TGCAGCGTTGACCAGGGATCTCCCGCTGGGGCCAACGTCCTGACTTTC
CDR3: CSVDQGSPAGANVLTF

D: TRBD2
V: TRBV20-1
J: TRBJ2-5
size: NA
DNA: TGCAGTGCTACCGTTCTAGCGGGTGAGACCCAGTACTTC
CDR3: CSATVLAGETQYF

D: NA
V: TRBV3-1
J: TRBJ2-1
size: few
DNA: TGTGCCAGCAGCCAAGCTAGTTTCGGGCAGTTCTTC
CDR3: CASSQASFGQFF

D: TRBD1
V: TRBV9
J: TRBJ2-7
size: NA
DNA: TGTGCCAGCAGCCCCGGGACAGGGACCCACGAGCAGTACTTC
CDR3: CASSPGTGTHEQYF

D: TRBD2
V: TRBV28
J: TRBJ2-1
size: many
DNA: TGTGCCAGCAGGGAAGCGGGGGGCAAGGACAATGAGCAGTTCTTC
CDR3: CASREAGGKDNEQFF

D: NA
V: TRBV5-4
J: TRBJ1-1
size: once
DNA: TGTGCCAGCAGCTACGGACGGAACACTGAAGCTTTCTTT
CDR3: CASSYGRNTEAFF

D: TRBD2
V: TRBV11-2
J: TRBJ2-4
size: NA
DNA: TGTGCCAGCACTTGGGCGGGGGGAAGGGACATTCAGTACTTC
CDR3: CASTWAGGRDIQYF

D: NA
V: TRBV18
J: TRBJ2-7
size: many
DNA: TGTGCCAGCTCACAGGAGTACGAGCAGTACTTC
CDR3: CASSQEYEQYF

D: NA
V: TRBV10-2
J: TRBJ2-2
size: NA
DNA: TGCGCCAGCAGTGAGTCAAATAAAGCCGGGGAGCTGTTTTTT
CDR3: CASSESNKAGELFF

D: TRBD2
V: TRBV6-1
J: TRBJ2-7
size: NA
DNA: TGTGCCAGCAGTAGACTAGCGGGGGACTACGAGCAGTACTTC
CDR3: CASSRLAGDYEQYF

D: TRBD1
V: TRBV20-1
J: TRBJ2-5
size: NA
DNA: TGCAGTGCTAGTTTGTCGGGGACAGGGGAAGAGACCCAGTACTTC
CDR3: CSASLSGTGEETQYF

D: NA
V: TRBV5-1
J: TRBJ2-7
size: NA
DNA: TGCGCCAGCAGCGGAACGGGGGAGTCGAACTACGAGCAGTACTTC
CDR3: CASSGTGESNYEQYF

D: NA
V: TRBV10-3
J: TRBJ2-7
size: NA
DNA: TGTGCCATCAGCGCGGGGCTTTACGAGCAGTACTTC
CDR3: CAISAGLYEQYF

D: TRBD2
V: TRBV6-5
J: TRBJ2-1
size: few
DNA: TGTGCCAGCAGTTCCCCCGTAGCGGGGGGCGACAATGAGCAGTTCTTC
CDR3: CASSSPVAGGDNEQFF

D: NA
V: TRBV29-1
J: TRBJ2-7
size: few
DNA: TGCAGCGCTGAACAACTCCTCTACGAGCAGTACTTC
CDR3: CSAEQLLYEQYF

D: NA
V: TRBV11-1
J: TRBJ2-5
size: NA
DNA: TGTGCCAGCAGCTTAGGTCTTTCTATGGGACCGTACCAAGAGACCCAGTACTTC
CDR3: CASSLGLSMGPYQETQYF

D: NA
V: TRBV20-1
J: TRBJ1-1
size: NA
DNA: TGCAGTGCTAGTAGGCAGGGAGCTTTCTTT
CDR3: CSASRQGAFF

D: NA
V: TRBV10-3
J: TRBJ2-1
size: many
DNA: TGTGCCATCAGTGATTTGGCTAGTGAATACAATGAGCAGTTCTTC
CDR3: CAISDLASEYNEQFF